This TCR beta chain was documented in a study of siplizumab effects on memory and regulatory T cells. Overall study results and limits: It was not possible to assign a naive or memory phenotype to roughly 75-97% of proliferating CD4+ or CD8+ clones. Mappable CD4+ clones that were alloreactive averaged 68.8% Treg-derived with siplizumab versus roughly 25% in controls. The alloresponse seemed to draw substantially on naive T cells, which appeared more diverse than memory cells. Siplizumab caused a significant drop in alloreactive sequences traceable to unstimulated CD4+ memory cells.

Concerning this clone itself: Its target is unknown.

This table comes from immunoSEQ multiplex PCR, and its TCRdb copy is limited to in-frame clones, with some not included. The table includes approximately 98,000 clones, roughly 94% detected once. The CDR3 runs to 11 residues. Germline-derived CDR1 and CDR2 are LNHDA and SQIVND (reference sequence). The V and J ends lost 4 bases and 8 bases respectively, with 8 bases between them. The sequenced sample consisted of non-Treg CD4+ T cells sorted from blood. The chain is built from TRBV19 and TRBJ1-1; D is ambiguous. This clonotype was sampled from a human donor in good health. CDR3 amino acids: CASSKLTEAFF. The CDR3 region has the DNA TGTGCCAGTAGTAAACTAACAGAAGCTTTCTTT.